The 5 T cell receptor beta chains presented below share a single source sample, sequenced in a study of Graves' ophthalmopathy and Graves' hyperthyroidism (dated by TCRdb to 2017 to 2018). TCRdb shows the sequencer as Illumina HiSeq 2000. For repertoire sequencing, TCR beta CDR3 regions were amplified from RNA transcripts. The first round of RT-PCR was done with HTBI primers and the Qiagen OneStep RT-PCR kit, and was followed by a second round of multiplex PCR, then size selection and purification. The public reads were reprocessed in TCRdb via fastp at Q25 and MiXCR, keeping in-frame beta chains. A single entry per CDR3 protein holds the most common genes and DNA from its merged rows. The sample data list hundreds of thousands of distinct CDR3 sequences, and around a fifth of these were observed just once. Of the sample, more than 5.5% falls within the top ten clones. The sample taken for sequencing was peripheral blood. These receptors were taken from a woman younger than 35 with stable Graves' hyperthyroidism. Some clones in this sample may be carry-over from other donors' samples. Donor details come from another sample of the same person, matched by shared clones.

Many counts were recorded for this clonotype. The rearrangement joins TRBV6-2 or TRBV6-3 to TRBJ1-5; D is unclear. This CDR3 is built from 15 residues. Germline V gene lookup returns CDR1 MNHEY and CDR2 SVGEGT. V was shortened by 6 bases and J by 5 bases, with 17 bases between the two germline ends. The CDR3 sequence: CASRYGGGSDQPQHF. The DNA of the CDR3 is TGTGCCAGCAGATACGGAGGAGGGTCGGATCAGCCCCAGCATTTT.

In this sample, this clonotype turned up a few times. The chain combines TRBV6-2 or TRBV6-3 with TRBJ1-1, with 11 bases identical to TRBD1. The junction had 5 bases not matched to a gene; V was cut back by 2 bases and J by 3 bases. Germline CDR1 MNHEY, CDR2 SVGEGT. The CDR3 has 16 amino acids. CDR3 sequence: CASSYRTGGLDTEAFF. The CDR3 DNA follows: TGTGCCAGCAGTTACCGGACAGGGGGCTTGGACACTGAAGCTTTCTTT.

About this clonotype itself: At one end the junction does not follow the germline gene, possibly because of a read error. The chain couples TRBV30 to TRBJ1-6, with unresolved D. The CDR3 runs to 13 residues. From germline, CDR1 is GTSNPN and CDR2 SVGIG (reference sequence). The CDR3 loop is CAWNGNYDSPLHF. CDR3 DNA sequence: TGTGCCTGGAACGGGAACTATGATTCACCCCTCCACTTT.

The chain joins TRBV11-2 to TRBJ2-6; D not certain. In germline, CDR1 is SGHAT, CDR2 FQNNGV. There are 14 residues in the CDR3. Trimming took 3 bases from V and 1 from J, leaving 4 bases between them. In DNA form, the CDR3 reads TGTGCCAGCAGCTTTTCTTCTGGGGCCAACGTCCTGACTTTC. It encodes CASSFSSGANVLTF.

This sequence joins TRBV6-1 and TRBJ1-1; 7 bases line up with TRBD1. Trimming at V came to 4 bases and at J to 2 bases, leaving 4 bases not matched to a gene. The CDR3 has 14 residues. Germline V gene sequence: CDR1 MNHNS, CDR2 SASEGT. CDR3 sequence: CASSVRGPNTEAFF. In DNA form, the CDR3 reads TGTGCCAGCAGTGTAAGGGGGCCAAACACTGAAGCTTTCTTT.